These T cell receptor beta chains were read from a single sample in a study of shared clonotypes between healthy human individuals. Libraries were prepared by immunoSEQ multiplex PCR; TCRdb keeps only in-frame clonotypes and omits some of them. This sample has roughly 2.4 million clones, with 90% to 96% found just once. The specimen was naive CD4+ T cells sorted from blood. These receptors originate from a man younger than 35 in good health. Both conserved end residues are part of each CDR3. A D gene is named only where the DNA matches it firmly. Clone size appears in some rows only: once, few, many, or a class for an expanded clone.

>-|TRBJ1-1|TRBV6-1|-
TGTGCCAGCACGGTGATGGAGAACACTGAAGCTTTCTTT
CASTVMENTEAFF
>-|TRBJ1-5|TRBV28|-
TGTGCCAGCAGTAACCCTCCCGGTAGCAATCAGCCCCAGCATTTT
CASSNPPGSNQPQHF
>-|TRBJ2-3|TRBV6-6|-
TGTGCCAGCAGTCAGCCCGGGACCTCAGATACGCAGTATTTT
CASSQPGTSDTQYF
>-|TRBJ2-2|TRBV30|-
TGTGCCTGGACGGGATTTAACACCGGGGAGCTGTTTTTT
CAWTGFNTGELFF
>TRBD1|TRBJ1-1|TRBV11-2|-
TGTGCCAGCAGCACCCAACAGGGGACTGAAGCTTTCTTT
CASSTQQGTEAFF
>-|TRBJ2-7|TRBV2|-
TGTGCCAGCAGTGACAGGGACTGGGGGAGCCGCTCCTACGAGCAGTACTTC
CASSDRDWGSRSYEQYF
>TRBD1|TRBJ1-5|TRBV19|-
TGTGCCAGTAGTACCCCGGGACAGATTAATCAGCCCCAGCATTTT
CASSTPGQINQPQHF
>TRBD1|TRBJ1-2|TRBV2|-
TGTGCCAGCAGGGGGACAGGGAACTATGGCTACACCTTC
CASRGTGNYGYTF
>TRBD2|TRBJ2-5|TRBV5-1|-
TGCGCCAGCACCCTTGGTGGCAGCGGGGGGCCACGGACCCAGTACTTC
CASTLGGSGGPRTQYF
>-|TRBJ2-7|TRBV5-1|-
TGCGCCAGCAGCGGGGGGGACACGTCCTACGAGCAGTACTTC
CASSGGDTSYEQYF
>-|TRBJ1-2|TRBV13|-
TGTGCCAGCAGCTCCGACAGGTTCTATGGCTACACCTTC
CASSSDRFYGYTF
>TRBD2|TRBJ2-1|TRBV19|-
TGTGCCAGCTGCGGAGCGGGACTATACAATGAGCAGTTCTTC
CASCGAGLYNEQFF
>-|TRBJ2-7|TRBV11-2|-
TGTGCCAGCAGCTTAAGGGCCGCGAATCCGCCCTACGAGCAGTACTTC
CASSLRAANPPYEQYF
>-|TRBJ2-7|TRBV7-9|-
TGTGCCAGCAGCCCGACGGGCCTCTCCTACGAGCAGTACTTC
CASSPTGLSYEQYF
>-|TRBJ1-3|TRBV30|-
TGTGCCTGGAGTGACAGACGGGGAAACACCATATATTTT
CAWSDRRGNTIYF
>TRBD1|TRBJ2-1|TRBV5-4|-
TGTGCCAGCAGCGGTCGGACAGGGGGCCCTGAGCAGTTCTTC
CASSGRTGGPEQFF
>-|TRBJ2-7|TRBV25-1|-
TGTGCCAGCAGTGACCCCCGAGATCGCTACGAGCAGTACTTC
CASSDPRDRYEQYF
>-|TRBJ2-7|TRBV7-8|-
TGTGCCAGCAGCTTATTTAGGGACTCCTACGAGCAGTACTTC
CASSLFRDSYEQYF
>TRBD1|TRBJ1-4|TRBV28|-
TGTGCCAGCAGCCCCGGGACAGCCAATGAAAAACTGTTTTTT
CASSPGTANEKLFF
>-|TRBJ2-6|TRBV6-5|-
TGTGCCAGCAGTTACTCAGGTATAGGGGGGGCCAACGTCCTGACTTTC
CASSYSGIGGANVLTF
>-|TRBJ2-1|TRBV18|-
TGTGCCAGCTCTCACCAAGGACACGACTCCTACAATGAGCAGTTCTTC
CASSHQGHDSYNEQFF
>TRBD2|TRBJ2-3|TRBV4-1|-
TGCGCCAGCAGCCCGGGGACTAGCGGAGGTAGCACAGATACGCAGTATTTT
CASSPGTSGGSTDTQYF
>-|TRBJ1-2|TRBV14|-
TGTGCCAGCAGCCAAGGCCATGGCTACACCTTC
CASSQGHGYTF
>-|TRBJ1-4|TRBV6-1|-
TGTGCCAGCAGTGAACAGGCGGACTTGTTAAAACTGTTTTTT
CASSEQADLLKLFF
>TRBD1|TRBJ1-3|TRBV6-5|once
TGTGCCAGCAGTAACCCAGGGGGCTCAGGAAACACCATATATTTT
CASSNPGGSGNTIYF
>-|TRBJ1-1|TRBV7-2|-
TGTGCCAGCAGCTTATATCAGTCAGGGCCCTTGGGAGCTTTCTTT
CASSLYQSGPLGAFF
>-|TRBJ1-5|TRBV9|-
TGTGCCAGCAGCTCGCGGGGGGGTGGTCAGCCCCAGCATTTT
CASSSRGGGQPQHF
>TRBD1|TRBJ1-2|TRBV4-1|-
TGCGCCAGCAGCCAAGAAGGGGGAGGGGGCACCGAACGATATGGCTACACCTTC
CASSQEGGGGTERYGYTF
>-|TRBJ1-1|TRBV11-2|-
TGTGCCAGCAGCTTAGGGGCAGCGATGAACACTGAAGCTTTCTTT
CASSLGAAMNTEAFF
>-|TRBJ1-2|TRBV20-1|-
TGCAGTCGCCCTGCGTCGGAGGGCTACACCTTC
CSRPASEGYTF
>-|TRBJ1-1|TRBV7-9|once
TGTGCCAGCAGTCTAGCATGGGGGGGCACTGAAGCTTTCTTT
CASSLAWGGTEAFF
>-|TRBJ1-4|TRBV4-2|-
TGTGCCAGCAGCCAAGAGCCGAATGAAAAACTGTTTTTT
CASSQEPNEKLFF
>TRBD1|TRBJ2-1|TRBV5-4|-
TGTGCCAGCAGCTCTCGGACAGGAGGTTACAATGAGCAGTTCTTC
CASSSRTGGYNEQFF
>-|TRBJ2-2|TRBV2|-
TGTGCCAGCAGTGAAGTGGGTAGCGGGAACACCGGGGAGCTGTTTTTT
CASSEVGSGNTGELFF
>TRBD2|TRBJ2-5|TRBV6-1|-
TGTGCCAGCACCGAACAACGCGGGGGAGAGACCCAGTACTTC
CASTEQRGGETQYF
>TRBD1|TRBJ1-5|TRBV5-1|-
TGCGCCAGCAGCTTGGACGGACAGGGAAATCAGCCCCAGCATTTT
CASSLDGQGNQPQHF
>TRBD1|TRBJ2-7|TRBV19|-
TGTGCCAGTACCAACCCAACCGGGACAGCCAACTACGAGCAGTACTTC
CASTNPTGTANYEQYF
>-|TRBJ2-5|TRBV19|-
TGTGCCAGTAGATCCCTGGGGTTTTCAGAGACCCAGTACTTC
CASRSLGFSETQYF
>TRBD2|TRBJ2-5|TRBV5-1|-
TGCGCCAGCAGCTTAGACGGACTAGCGGGGACCAGGGCCCAGTACTTC
CASSLDGLAGTRAQYF
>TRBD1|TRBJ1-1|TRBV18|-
TGTGCCAGCTCACGGACAGGGGCTTTTGGCACTGAAGCTTTCTTT
CASSRTGAFGTEAFF
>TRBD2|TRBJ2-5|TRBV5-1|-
TGCGCCAGCAGCTTCCCTTTAGCGGGAGCGGGAGAGACCCAGTACTTC
CASSFPLAGAGETQYF
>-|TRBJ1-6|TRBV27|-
TGTGCCAGCAGTTTATCATGGCAGGGCCATTCACCCCTCCACTTT
CASSLSWQGHSPLHF
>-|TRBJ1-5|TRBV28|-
TGTGCCAGCAGTCTTCCTGATCAGCCCCAGCATTTT
CASSLPDQPQHF
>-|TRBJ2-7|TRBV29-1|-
TGCAGCGTTGATGGGGCGGGCAGGACCGAGCAGTACTTC
CSVDGAGRTEQYF
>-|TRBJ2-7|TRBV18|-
TGTGCCAGCTCACCTCTCGGAGGTAATCAATACGAGCAGTACTTC
CASSPLGGNQYEQYF
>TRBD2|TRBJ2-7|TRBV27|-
TGTGCCAGCAGTCAGACTAGCGGGGGGTCTAGGTCCTACGAGCAGTACTTC
CASSQTSGGSRSYEQYF
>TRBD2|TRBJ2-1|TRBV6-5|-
TGTGCCAGCAGTTCCCGACTAGCGGGGTACAATGAGCAGTTCTTC
CASSSRLAGYNEQFF
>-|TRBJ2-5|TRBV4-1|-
TGCGCCAGCAGCCAAGAAGCCGCGGCTCCGCGGGAGACCCAGTACTTC
CASSQEAAAPRETQYF
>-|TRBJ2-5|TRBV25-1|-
TGTGCCAGCAGTGAGGGGGGCCGTTTTCAAGAGACCCAGTACTTC
CASSEGGRFQETQYF
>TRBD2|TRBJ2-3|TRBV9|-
TGTGCCAGCAGCACGCCTAGCGGGACAGATACGCAGTATTTT
CASSTPSGTDTQYF
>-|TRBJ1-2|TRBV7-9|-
TGTGCCACGGATCGGCCGGGGAACTATGGCTACACCTTC
CATDRPGNYGYTF
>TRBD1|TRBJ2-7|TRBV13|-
TGTGCCAGCAGTCGAACAGGGGCCCCCGACGAGCAGTACTTC
CASSRTGAPDEQYF
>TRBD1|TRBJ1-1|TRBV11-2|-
TGTGCCAGCAGCCCCGGACAGGGGACCCACACTGAAGCTTTCTTT
CASSPGQGTHTEAFF
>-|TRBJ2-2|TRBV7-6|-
TGTGCCAGCAGCTTAGCCGGGTTGAGCGGGGAGCTGTTTTTT
CASSLAGLSGELFF
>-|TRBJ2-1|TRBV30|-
TGTGCCTGGAACGCACCCGGTGAGCAGTTCTTC
CAWNAPGEQFF
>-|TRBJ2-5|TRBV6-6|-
TGTGCCAGCAGTTACTCGGGGCTGGCAGGAGAGACCCAGTACTTC
CASSYSGLAGETQYF
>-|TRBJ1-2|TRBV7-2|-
TGTGCCAGCAGCTTAGGCCGGGGATCAAACTATGGCTACACCTTC
CASSLGRGSNYGYTF